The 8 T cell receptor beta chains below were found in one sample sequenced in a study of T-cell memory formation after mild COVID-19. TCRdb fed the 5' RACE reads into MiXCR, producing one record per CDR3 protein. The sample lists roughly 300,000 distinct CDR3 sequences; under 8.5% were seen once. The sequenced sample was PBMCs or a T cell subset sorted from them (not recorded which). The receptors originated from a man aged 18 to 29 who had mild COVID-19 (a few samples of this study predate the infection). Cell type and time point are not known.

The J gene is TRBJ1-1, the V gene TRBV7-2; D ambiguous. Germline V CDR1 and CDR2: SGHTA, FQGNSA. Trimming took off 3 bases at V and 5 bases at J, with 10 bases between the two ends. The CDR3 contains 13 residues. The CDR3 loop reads CASSFLGRTEAFF. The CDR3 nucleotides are TGTGCCAGCAGCTTTCTGGGTAGGACTGAAGCTTTCTTT. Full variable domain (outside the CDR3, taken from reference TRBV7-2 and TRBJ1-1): GAGVSQSPSNKVTEKGKDVELRCDPISGHTALYWYRQSLGQGLEFLIYFQGNSAPDKSGLPSDRFSAERTGGSVSTLTIQRTQQEDSAVYLCASSFLGRTEAFFGQGTRLTVV.

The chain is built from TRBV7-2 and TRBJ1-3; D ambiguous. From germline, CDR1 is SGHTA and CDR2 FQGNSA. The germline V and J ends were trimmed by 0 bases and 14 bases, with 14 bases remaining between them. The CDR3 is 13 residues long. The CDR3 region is CASSLARTEAVYF. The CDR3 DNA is TGTGCCAGCAGCTTAGCGCGGACGGAGGCGGTATATTTT.

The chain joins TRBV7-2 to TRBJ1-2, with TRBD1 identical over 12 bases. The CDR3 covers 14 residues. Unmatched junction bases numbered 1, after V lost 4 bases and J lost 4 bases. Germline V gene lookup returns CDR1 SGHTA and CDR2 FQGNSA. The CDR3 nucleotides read TGTGCCAGCAGCTGGGACAGGGGGCCCTATGGCTACACCTTC. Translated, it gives CASSWDRGPYGYTF.

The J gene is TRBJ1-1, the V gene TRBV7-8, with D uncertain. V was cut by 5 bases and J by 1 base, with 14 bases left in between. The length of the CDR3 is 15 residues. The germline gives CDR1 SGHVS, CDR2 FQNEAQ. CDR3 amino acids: CASSPPGGKNTEAFF. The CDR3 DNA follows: TGTGCCAGCAGCCCCCCAGGTGGAAAGAACACTGAAGCTTTCTTT.

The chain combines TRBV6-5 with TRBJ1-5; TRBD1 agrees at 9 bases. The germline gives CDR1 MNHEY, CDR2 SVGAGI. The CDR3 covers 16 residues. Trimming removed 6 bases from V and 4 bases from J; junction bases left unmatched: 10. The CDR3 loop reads CASSKSPGTGNQPQHF. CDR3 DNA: TGTGCCAGCAGCAAAAGCCCCGGGACAGGGAATCAGCCCCAGCATTTT.

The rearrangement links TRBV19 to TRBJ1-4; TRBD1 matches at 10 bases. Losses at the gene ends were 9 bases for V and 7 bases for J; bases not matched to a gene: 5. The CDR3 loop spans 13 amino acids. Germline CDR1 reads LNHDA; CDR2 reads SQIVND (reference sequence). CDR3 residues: CASTTGGFEKLFF. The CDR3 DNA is TGTGCCAGCACGACAGGGGGCTTTGAAAAACTGTTTTTT.

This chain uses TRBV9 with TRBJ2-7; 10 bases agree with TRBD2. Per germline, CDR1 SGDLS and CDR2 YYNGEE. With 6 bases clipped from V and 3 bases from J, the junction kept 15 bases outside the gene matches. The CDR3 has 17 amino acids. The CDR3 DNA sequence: TGTGCCAGCACGCCGGGAGGTAGCGGGGGGCCTTTCTACGAGCAGTACTTC. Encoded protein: CASTPGGSGGPFYEQYF.

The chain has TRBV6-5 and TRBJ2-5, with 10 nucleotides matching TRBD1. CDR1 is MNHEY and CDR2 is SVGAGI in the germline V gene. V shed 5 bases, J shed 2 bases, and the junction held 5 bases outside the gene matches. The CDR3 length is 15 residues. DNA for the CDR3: TGTGCCAGCAGTGGACCGGACAGGGGGCAAGAGACCCAGTACTTC. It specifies CASSGPDRGQETQYF.